This T cell receptor (beta chain) was documented in a study of radiotherapy plus CTLA-4 blockade in lung cancer. Across the whole study: With 25% to 40% of patients having disease control, objective responses were seen in 15% to 20%. Study-level results: It was early blood T cell clone dynamics, with interferon-beta, that reportedly best predicted response. Tumor-derived TCR clones expanded in blood after radiotherapy plus ipilimumab.

As to this clone: Antigen unknown.

V gave up 4 bases and J gave up 7 bases, with 7 bases separating them. Germline CDR1 and CDR2: PRHDT and FYEKMQ (reference sequence). The length of the CDR3 is 11 residues. Generated by immunoSEQ multiplex PCR, the TCRdb table keeps only in-frame clones and is missing some. Among 13,000 or so clones listed, around 80% were seen once. Patients had chemo-refractory metastatic non-small-cell lung cancer and received focal radiation plus CTLA-4 blockade that used ipilimumab. The receptor's source is a human donor with non-small cell lung cancer that progressed on radiotherapy plus ipilimumab. The chain carries TRBV13 and TRBJ1-1; no clear D. Material: peripheral blood, obtained from a patient treated with radiotherapy plus ipilimumab. This CDR3 reads CASSWYYEAFF. The DNA of the CDR3 is TGTGCCAGCAGCTGGTATTATGAAGCTTTCTTT.